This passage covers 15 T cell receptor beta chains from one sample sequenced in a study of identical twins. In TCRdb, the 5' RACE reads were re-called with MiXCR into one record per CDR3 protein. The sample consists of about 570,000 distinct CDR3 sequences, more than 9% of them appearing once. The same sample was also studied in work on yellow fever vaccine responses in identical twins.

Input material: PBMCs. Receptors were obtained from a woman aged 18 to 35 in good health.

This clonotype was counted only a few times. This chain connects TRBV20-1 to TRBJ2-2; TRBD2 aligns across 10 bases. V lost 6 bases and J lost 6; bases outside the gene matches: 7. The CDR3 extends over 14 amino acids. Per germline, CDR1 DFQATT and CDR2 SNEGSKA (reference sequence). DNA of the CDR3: TGCAGTGCCCCGCAAGGACTAGCGGCCGGGGAGCTGTTTTTT. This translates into CSAPQGLAAGELFF.

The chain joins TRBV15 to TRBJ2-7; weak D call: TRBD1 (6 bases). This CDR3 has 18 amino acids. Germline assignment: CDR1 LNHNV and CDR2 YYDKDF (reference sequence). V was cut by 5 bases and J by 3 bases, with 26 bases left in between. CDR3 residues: CATSPSHRLQGEDYEQYF. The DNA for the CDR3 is TGTGCCACCAGCCCTTCCCATCGTCTACAGGGAGAAGACTACGAGCAGTACTTC. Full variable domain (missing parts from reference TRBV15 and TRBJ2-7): DAMVIQNPRYQVTQFGKPVTLSCSQTLNHNVMYWYQQKSSQAPKLLFHYYDKDFNNEADTPDNFQSRRPNTSFCFLDIRSPGLGDTAMYLCATSPSHRLQGEDYEQYFGPGTRLTVT.

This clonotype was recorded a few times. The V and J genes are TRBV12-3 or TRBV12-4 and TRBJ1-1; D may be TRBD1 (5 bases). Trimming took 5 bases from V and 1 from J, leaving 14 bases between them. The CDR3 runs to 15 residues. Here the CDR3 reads CASSPNRGQNTEAFF. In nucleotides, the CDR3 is TGTGCCAGCAGTCCAAACCGGGGCCAGAACACTGAAGCTTTCTTT.

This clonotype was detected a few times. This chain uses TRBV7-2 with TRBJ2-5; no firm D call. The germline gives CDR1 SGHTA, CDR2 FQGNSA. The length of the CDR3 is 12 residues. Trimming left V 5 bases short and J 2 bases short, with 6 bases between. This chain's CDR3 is CASSNPQETQYF. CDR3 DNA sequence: TGTGCCAGCAGCAACCCGCAAGAGACCCAGTACTTC.

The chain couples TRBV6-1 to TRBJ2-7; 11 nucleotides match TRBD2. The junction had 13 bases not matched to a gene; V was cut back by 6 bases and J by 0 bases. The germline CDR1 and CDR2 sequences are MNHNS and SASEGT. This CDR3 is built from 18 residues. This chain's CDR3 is CASSKTLTSGVVSYEQYF. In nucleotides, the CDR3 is TGTGCCAGCAGCAAAACCCTGACTAGCGGGGTAGTCTCCTACGAGCAGTACTTC.

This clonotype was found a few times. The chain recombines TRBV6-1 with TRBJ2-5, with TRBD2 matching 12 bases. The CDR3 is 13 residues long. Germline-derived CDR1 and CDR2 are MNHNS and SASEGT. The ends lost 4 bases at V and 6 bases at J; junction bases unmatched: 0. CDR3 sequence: CASSGTSGKTQYF. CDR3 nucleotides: TGTGCCAGCAGTGGGACTAGCGGGAAGACCCAGTACTTC.

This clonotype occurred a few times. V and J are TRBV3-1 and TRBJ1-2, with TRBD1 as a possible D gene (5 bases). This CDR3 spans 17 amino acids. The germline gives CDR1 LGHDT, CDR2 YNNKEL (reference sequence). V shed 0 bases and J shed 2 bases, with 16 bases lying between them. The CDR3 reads CASSQDPRRGGNYGYTF. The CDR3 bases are TGTGCCAGCAGCCAAGACCCGAGGAGGGGCGGCAACTATGGCTACACCTTC.

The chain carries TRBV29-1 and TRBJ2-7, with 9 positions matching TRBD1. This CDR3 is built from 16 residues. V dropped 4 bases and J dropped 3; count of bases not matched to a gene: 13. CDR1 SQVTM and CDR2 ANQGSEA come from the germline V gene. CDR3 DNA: TGCAGCGTTGTCGGGGGGACAGGGTCCAGAGGCTACGAGCAGTACTTC. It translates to CSVVGGTGSRGYEQYF.

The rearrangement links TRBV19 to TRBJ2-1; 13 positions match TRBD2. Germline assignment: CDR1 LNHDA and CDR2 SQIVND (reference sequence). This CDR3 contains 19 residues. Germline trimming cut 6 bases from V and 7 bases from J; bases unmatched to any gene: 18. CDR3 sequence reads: CASSHQGLLLAGGRNEQFF. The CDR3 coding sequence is TGTGCCAGTAGCCACCAGGGTCTACTACTAGCGGGAGGGAGGAATGAGCAGTTCTTC.

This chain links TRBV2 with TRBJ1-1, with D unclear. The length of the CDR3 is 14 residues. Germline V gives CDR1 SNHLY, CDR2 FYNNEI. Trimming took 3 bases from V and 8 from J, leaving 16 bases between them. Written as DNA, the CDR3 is TGTGCCAGCAGTGATAAGTGGGGAGCGAGGGAAGCTTTCTTT. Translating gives CASSDKWGAREAFF.

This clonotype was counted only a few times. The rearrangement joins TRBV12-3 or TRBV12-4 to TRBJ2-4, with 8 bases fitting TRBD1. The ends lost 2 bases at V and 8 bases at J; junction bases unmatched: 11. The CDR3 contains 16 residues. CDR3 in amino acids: CASSLPPGQGSDIQYF. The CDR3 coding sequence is TGTGCCAGCAGTTTACCTCCCGGACAGGGTAGCGACATTCAGTACTTC.

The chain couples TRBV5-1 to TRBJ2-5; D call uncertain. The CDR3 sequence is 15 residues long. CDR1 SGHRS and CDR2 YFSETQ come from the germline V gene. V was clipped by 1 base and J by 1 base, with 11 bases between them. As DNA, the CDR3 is TGCGCCAGCAGCTTGAGGCGTGGCAGCCAAGAGACCCAGTACTTC. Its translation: CASSLRRGSQETQYF. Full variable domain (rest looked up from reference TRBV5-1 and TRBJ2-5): KAGVTQTPRYLIKTRGQQVTLSCSPISGHRSVSWYQQTPGQGLQFLFEYFSETQRNKGNFPGRFSGRQFSNSRSEMNVSTLELGDSALYLCASSLRRGSQETQYFGPGTRLLVL.

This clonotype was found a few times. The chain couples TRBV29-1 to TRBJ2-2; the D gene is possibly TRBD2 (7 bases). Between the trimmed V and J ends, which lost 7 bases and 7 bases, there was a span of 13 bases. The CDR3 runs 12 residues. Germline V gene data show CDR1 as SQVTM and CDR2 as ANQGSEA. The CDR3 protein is CSAGGGHGELFF. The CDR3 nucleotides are TGCAGCGCCGGCGGGGGCCACGGGGAGCTGTTTTTT.

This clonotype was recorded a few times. The CDR3 DNA reads TGTGCCAGCAGTGACTCGGAAGCCTCCTACAATGAGCAGTTCTTC. This gives the protein CASSDSEASYNEQFF. V and J are TRBV6-4 and TRBJ2-1; D is uncertain. Per germline, CDR1 MRHNA and CDR2 SNTAGT. Trimming took off 0 bases at V and 0 bases at J, with 6 bases between the two ends. CDR3 length: 15 amino acids.

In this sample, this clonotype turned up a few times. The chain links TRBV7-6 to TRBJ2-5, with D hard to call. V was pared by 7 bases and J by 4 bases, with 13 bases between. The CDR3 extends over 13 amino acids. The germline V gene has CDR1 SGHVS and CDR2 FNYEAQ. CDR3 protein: CASNLSPGETQYF. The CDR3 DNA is TGTGCCAGCAATCTCTCCCCAGGAGAGACCCAGTACTTC.